This entry lists 15 T cell receptor beta chains sequenced from one sample in a study of T-cell memory formation after mild COVID-19. TCRdb ran MiXCR on the 5' RACE reads and lists one entry per CDR3 protein. There are 65,000 to 90,000 distinct CDR3 sequences in the sample; around 14% occur only once, and around 31% lies in the top ten. The sequenced sample consisted of PBMCs or a T cell subset sorted from them (not recorded which). Every receptor here comes from an adult woman who had mild COVID-19 (a few samples of this study predate the infection). Cell type and time point are not known.

The CDR3 sequence is CASTDMGSPADTQYF. The DNA of the CDR3 is TGTGCCAGCACCGACATGGGGAGCCCCGCAGATACGCAGTATTTT. The rearrangement joins TRBV7-9 to TRBJ2-3, with D perhaps matching TRBD2 (5 bases). In germline, CDR1 is SEHNR, CDR2 FQNEAQ (reference sequence). Trimming removed 7 bases at V and 4 bases at J, with 18 bases between. The CDR3 spans 15 residues.

This clonotype was detected only a few times. This chain joins TRBV12-3 or TRBV12-4 and TRBJ2-1; TRBD2 aligns across 9 bases. With 5 bases clipped from V and 7 bases from J, the junction kept 6 bases outside the gene matches. This CDR3 has 14 residues. The CDR3 sequence is CASSGNSGSNEQFF. The CDR3 nucleotides are TGTGCCAGCAGTGGTAATAGCGGGAGTAATGAGCAGTTCTTC.

This clonotype was seen a few times. The chain recombines TRBV6-6 with TRBJ2-1; D is unclear. CDR1 is MNHNY, CDR2 SVGAGI, per germline (reference sequence). Trimming left V 0 bases short and J 1 base short, with 16 bases between. The length of the CDR3 is 18 residues. Here the CDR3 reads CASSYSIAPRTSYNEQFF. CDR3 sequence (DNA): TGTGCCAGCAGTTACTCGATTGCCCCCCGAACTTCCTACAATGAGCAGTTCTTC.

In this sample, this clonotype turned up a few times. The V and J genes are TRBV29-1 and TRBJ2-7, with a tentative D call TRBD2 (5 bases). The CDR3 is 11 residues long. Germline V CDR1 and CDR2: SQVTM, ANQGSEA. V was clipped by 4 bases and J by 2 bases, with 6 bases between them. The CDR3 spells CSVVGAYEQYF. The CDR3, as DNA: TGCAGCGTTGTGGGAGCCTACGAGCAGTACTTC.

Only a few counts were recorded for this clonotype. The V call is TRBV11-3, the J call TRBJ2-5, with unresolved D. The CDR3 totals 15 residues. Looked up from germline, CDR1 is SGHNT and CDR2 is YENEEA. Trimming cost V 1 base and J 1 base, with 10 bases left between them. The CDR3 DNA reads TGTGCCAGCAGCTTAGGGGCGCAGCCCCAAGAGACCCAGTACTTC. Its translation is CASSLGAQPQETQYF.

Ten or more counts support this clonotype. V is TRBV7-9 and J is TRBJ2-1, with 11 bases aligning to TRBD2. The CDR3 sequence is 17 residues long. Germline values: CDR1 SEHNR, CDR2 FQNEAQ (reference sequence). Germline trimming cut 5 bases from V and 1 base from J; bases unmatched to any gene: 7. Written as DNA, the CDR3 is TGTGCCAGCAGCGTCACTAGCGGGAGATTGTCCTACAATGAGCAGTTCTTC. Translation gives CASSVTSGRLSYNEQFF. Based on the CDR3 plus reference TRBV7-9 and TRBJ2-1, the full variable domain is DTGVSQNPRHKITKRGQNVTFRCDPISEHNRLYWYRQTLGQGPEFLTYFQNEAQLEKSRLLSDRFSAERPKGSFSTLEIQRTEQGDSAMYLCASSVTSGRLSYNEQFFGPGTRLTVL.

This clonotype was found a few times. The chain links TRBV7-9 to TRBJ2-5; D not certain. The germline V gene has CDR1 SEHNR and CDR2 FQNEAQ (reference sequence). The V and J ends lost 1 base and 5 bases respectively, with 11 bases between them. This CDR3 contains 14 residues. The CDR3 sequence: CASSLGVDTETQYF. The DNA of the CDR3 is TGTGCCAGCAGCTTAGGGGTAGACACGGAGACCCAGTACTTC.

The gene calls are TRBV2 and TRBJ1-1, with a weak D call TRBD1 (6 bases). The V gene lost 3 bases and the J gene lost 1 base, with 12 bases spanning the gap. The CDR3 consists of 15 residues. Germline lookup yields CDR1 SNHLY and CDR2 FYNNEI. The chain's CDR3 is CASSETGTQNTEAFF. The CDR3, as DNA: TGTGCCAGCAGTGAGACCGGGACACAGAACACTGAAGCTTTCTTT.

V and J are TRBV7-9 and TRBJ2-1; D is perhaps TRBD2 (6 bases). Trimming shortened V by 3 bases and J by 4 bases, and 16 bases separated the two germline ends. Germline CDR1 SEHNR, CDR2 FQNEAQ (reference sequence). The CDR3 has 16 amino acids. CDR3 in amino acids: CASSLVWGETYNEQFF. The CDR3 bases are TGTGCCAGCAGCTTGGTTTGGGGGGAAACTTACAATGAGCAGTTCTTC.

This clonotype was counted at least ten times. The chain uses TRBV5-6 and TRBJ2-7; D gene ambiguous. V was cut by 0 bases and J by 0 bases, with 4 bases left in between. Germline V gene data show CDR1 as SGHDT and CDR2 as YYEEEE. The CDR3 has 13 residues. In DNA, the CDR3 is TGTGCCAGCAGCTTGGACGGCTCCTACGAGCAGTACTTC. Protein product: CASSLDGSYEQYF. Complete variable domain (other parts from reference TRBV5-6 and TRBJ2-7): DAGVTQSPTHLIKTRGQQVTLRCSPKSGHDTVSWYQQALGQGPQFIFQYYEEEERQRGNFPDRFSGHQFPNYSSELNVNALLLGDSALYLCASSLDGSYEQYFGPGTRLTVT.

This clonotype was seen a few times. The chain is built from TRBV5-1 and TRBJ1-4, with 7 bases matching TRBD1. Germline assignment: CDR1 SGHRS and CDR2 YFSETQ. CDR3 length equals 17 residues. V trimming: 4 bases; J trimming: 1 base; junction bases outside the gene matches: 10. CDR3 bases: TGCGCCAGCAGCCAATTCCATAGACAGGGAACTAATGAAAAACTGTTTTTT. This sequence encodes CASSQFHRQGTNEKLFF.

This clonotype was seen a handful of times. V is TRBV27 and J is TRBJ2-3; 9 positions match TRBD2. CDR1 and CDR2 from the germline V gene are MNHEY and SMNVEV (reference sequence). The J segment lost 9 bases and the V segment lost 2 bases, leaving 6 bases of the junction unmatched. This CDR3 is built from 14 residues. CDR3 amino acids: CASSLGPSGETQYF. The CDR3 bases are TGTGCCAGCAGTTTAGGGCCTAGCGGGGAGACGCAGTATTTT.

V usage is TRBV30 and J usage is TRBJ2-7; D uncertain. V gave up 0 bases and J gave up 2 bases, with 8 bases separating them. CDR1 and CDR2 (germline): GTSNPN, SVGIG (reference sequence). The CDR3 has 13 amino acids. CDR3 amino acids: CAWSVHVTYEQYF. CDR3 nucleotide sequence: TGTGCCTGGAGTGTACACGTAACCTACGAGCAGTACTTC.

The chain carries TRBV12-3 or TRBV12-4 and TRBJ2-3; 12 nucleotides agree with TRBD2. CDR3 size: 15 residues. V was pared by 5 bases and J by 6 bases, with 6 bases of the junction left unmatched. In nucleotides, the CDR3 is TGTGCCAGCAGTCCGACTAGCGGGGGCAGGGATACGCAGTATTTT. As protein: CASSPTSGGRDTQYF.

This rearrangement joins TRBV9 to TRBJ2-1, with 14 bases matching TRBD2. CDR3 length: 16 residues. Germline V gene sequence: CDR1 SGDLS, CDR2 YYNGEE. With V trimmed by 3 bases and J by 7 bases, 6 bases remained unmatched. The CDR3 DNA sequence: TGTGCCAGCAGCGCGGCCGGGACTAGCGGGAGTAATGAGCAGTTCTTC. It encodes CASSAAGTSGSNEQFF.